These 31 T cell receptor beta chains share one sample of origin, sequenced in a study of T cell responses to AZD1222 COVID-19 vaccine. Data came from immunoSEQ multiplex PCR; TCRdb stores just in-frame clones and leaves some out. The table includes roughly 100,000 clones, 88% detected once. Sequenced material: peripheral blood, taken 28 days after the second AZD1222 dose. The source of these receptors is an adult who received the AZD1222 COVID-19 vaccine.

The V call is TRBV6-2 or TRBV6-3, the J call TRBJ2-1, with TRBD2 matching 8 bases. J was trimmed by 7 bases and V by 3 bases; bases with no gene match: 11. CDR1 is MNHEY and CDR2 is SVGEGT in the germline V gene. The CDR3 loop spans 16 amino acids. CDR3 loop: CASSYFPAGEWNEQFF. In DNA form, the CDR3 reads TGTGCCAGCAGTTATTTTCCAGCGGGAGAGTGGAATGAGCAGTTCTTC.

A single count supports this clone. V is TRBV27 and J is TRBJ2-3; tentatively, D is TRBD2 (5 bases). The ends were cut back, 0 bases at V and 1 base at J, with 5 bases in the middle. There are 14 residues in the CDR3. Germline loops: CDR1 MNHEY, CDR2 SMNVEV (reference sequence). This chain's CDR3 is CASSLSRGTDTQYF. The CDR3 coding sequence is TGTGCCAGCAGTTTATCGAGGGGCACAGATACGCAGTATTTT.

The chain uses TRBV5-1 and TRBJ1-2; no definite D call. CDR1 is SGHRS and CDR2 is YFSETQ in the germline V gene. V shed 1 base and J shed 2 bases, with 12 bases lying between them. The CDR3 has 15 residues. The CDR3 spells CASSLYMSENYGYTF. In DNA, the CDR3 is TGCGCCAGCAGCTTGTATATGTCCGAAAACTATGGCTACACCTTC. The full variable domain, with the rest looked up from reference TRBV5-1 and TRBJ1-2, is KAGVTQTPRYLIKTRGQQVTLSCSPISGHRSVSWYQQTPGQGLQFLFEYFSETQRNKGNFPGRFSGRQFSNSRSEMNVSTLELGDSALYLCASSLYMSENYGYTFGSGTRLTVV.

The chain has TRBV18 and TRBJ1-2; 9 bases map to TRBD1. This CDR3 contains 16 residues. Germline V CDR1 and CDR2: KGHSH, LQKENI. J lost 6 bases, V lost 2 bases, and 10 bases had no gene match. The CDR3: CASSPVKGRTGDGYTF. Here the CDR3 DNA reads TGTGCCAGCTCACCAGTCAAAGGTCGGACAGGGGATGGCTACACCTTC.

This clone occurred once. The CDR3 loop is CASSFWRESTGELFF. The CDR3 nucleotides read TGTGCCAGCAGCTTCTGGCGGGAGAGCACCGGGGAGCTGTTTTTT. The chain has TRBV7-9 and TRBJ2-2, with TRBD2 matching over 7 bases. The CDR3 has 15 amino acids. Germline V gene sequence: CDR1 SEHNR, CDR2 FQNEAQ (reference sequence). The V gene end was trimmed by 3 bases and the J gene end by 4 bases; junction bases not matched to a gene: 5.

This clone was counted a few times. The chain couples TRBV28 to TRBJ2-3; possible D gene TRBD1, 5 bases. V lost 7 bases and J 1 base, leaving 12 bases between the germline ends. Germline loops: CDR1 MDHEN, CDR2 SYDVKM. This CDR3 is 14 amino acids long. The CDR3 coding sequence is TGTGCCAGCACCTCCTTCAGGGGCACAGATACGCAGTATTTT. This codes for CASTSFRGTDTQYF.

This clone was observed once. The J gene is TRBJ1-6, the V gene TRBV5-8; a weak D match, TRBD1 (6 bases). V shed 2 bases and J shed 7 bases, with 16 bases lying between them. The CDR3 extends over 16 amino acids. CDR1 and CDR2 (germline): SGHTS, YDEGEE. The CDR3 DNA follows: TGTGCCAGCAGCTTCGAACAGGGCAGACGAAATTCACCCCTCCACTTT. Protein: CASSFEQGRRNSPLHF.

The chain has TRBV4-2 and TRBJ2-7, with D possibly TRBD2 on 6 matching bases. This CDR3 has 14 residues. Deletions cut 7 bases from V and 7 bases from J, with 20 bases between. Germline loops: CDR1 LGHNA, CDR2 YNFKEQ. The CDR3 sequence: CASTYTGLGGEQYF. Here the CDR3 DNA reads TGTGCCAGCACCTACACGGGACTTGGAGGGGAGCAGTACTTC.

This chain connects TRBV20-1 to TRBJ1-1, with D hard to call. V dropped 3 bases and J dropped 2 bases, with 7 bases sitting between them. The V gene's germline CDR1 is DFQATT and CDR2 SNEGSKA (reference sequence). This CDR3 is 12 amino acids long. This chain's CDR3 is CSASGGNTEAFF. The CDR3 bases are TGCAGTGCTAGTGGCGGAAACACTGAAGCTTTCTTT.

The chain joins TRBV5-6 to TRBJ2-4, with D perhaps being TRBD1 or TRBD2 (5 bases each). The V gene lost 5 bases and the J gene lost 0 bases, with 12 bases spanning the gap. Germline assignment: CDR1 SGHDT and CDR2 YYEEEE. The CDR3 length is 15 residues. The DNA for the CDR3 is TGTGCCAGCAGTTCGACGGGGCTAGCCAAAAACATTCAGTACTTC. This translates into CASSSTGLAKNIQYF.

The chain is built from TRBV28 and TRBJ1-2, with 8 nucleotides matching TRBD1. The CDR3 contains 13 residues. Germline V lookup: CDR1 MDHEN, CDR2 SYDVKM. The trim removed 10 bases at V and 3 bases at J, leaving 7 bases unmatched. The CDR3 sequence is CATLDRADYGYTF. As DNA, the CDR3 is TGTGCCACCTTGGACAGGGCGGACTATGGCTACACCTTC.

Regarding this clone: Relative to the germline gene, one junction end is altered; a read error may explain this. Other DNA variants within this sample encode the same CDR3. V is TRBV28 and J is TRBJ1-5; no clear D gene. The V gene's germline CDR1 is MDHEN and CDR2 SYDVKM. The CDR3 sequence is 12 residues long. The CDR3 is CASSFSGQPQHF. In DNA, the CDR3 is TGTGCCAGTAGTTTTTCAGGCCAGCCCCAGCATTTT.

This clone was seen a few times. The chain recombines TRBV11-2 with TRBJ2-7; D is perhaps TRBD2 (5 bases). V lost 5 bases, J lost 2 bases, and 16 bases lay in between. The CDR3 is 15 amino acids. Germline lookup yields CDR1 SGHAT and CDR2 FQNNGV. CDR3 sequence reads: CASSHSSGTAYEQYF. The CDR3 coding sequence is TGTGCCAGCAGCCATTCAAGCGGAACCGCCTACGAGCAGTACTTC.

This clone was found once. The rearrangement joins TRBV6-5 to TRBJ1-6; weak D call: TRBD1 (6 bases). The V end was cut by 6 bases, the J end by 4 bases, with 10 bases between. Per germline, CDR1 MNHEY and CDR2 SVGAGI. The CDR3 is 14 residues long. This CDR3 reads CASSDGQYNSPLHF. The CDR3 bases are TGTGCCAGCAGCGACGGACAGTATAATTCACCCCTCCACTTT.

The gene calls are TRBV5-1 and TRBJ2-5; tentative D call: TRBD2 (6 bases). This CDR3 has 16 residues. Germline CDR1 reads SGHRS; CDR2 reads YFSETQ. V lost 3 bases to trimming and J lost 5 bases, with 20 bases between them. CDR3 amino acids: CASSWDGGYGWETQYF. CDR3 nucleotide sequence: TGCGCCAGCAGCTGGGACGGGGGATATGGTTGGGAGACCCAGTACTTC.

This chain joins TRBV24-1 and TRBJ2-1; 8 nucleotides match TRBD2. Per germline, CDR1 KGHDR and CDR2 SFDVKD. Germline trimming cut 7 bases from V and 4 bases from J; bases unmatched to any gene: 17. The CDR3 runs to 18 residues. CDR3 sequence: CATSRKSGSTVSYNEQFF. The CDR3 coding sequence is TGTGCCACCAGCCGAAAGAGCGGGAGTACGGTATCGTACAATGAGCAGTTCTTC.

The chain is built from TRBV6-6 and TRBJ1-5; a possible D gene is TRBD1 (6 bases). In germline, CDR1 is MNHNY, CDR2 SVGAGI (reference sequence). The V gene lost 6 bases and the J gene lost 2 bases, with 17 bases spanning the gap. CDR3 length: 16 residues. CDR3 sequence: CASSSAARGGNQPQHF. CDR3 nucleotide sequence: TGTGCCAGCAGCTCCGCTGCCAGGGGTGGCAATCAGCCCCAGCATTTT.

The chain joins TRBV6-6 to TRBJ2-3; 7 bases agree with TRBD2. Germline CDR1 and CDR2: MNHNY and SVGAGI (reference sequence). Trimming at V came to 6 bases and at J to 0 bases, leaving 3 bases not matched to a gene. The CDR3 has 14 amino acids. The CDR3 nucleotides are TGTGCCAGCAGCCACGGGAGGAGCACAGATACGCAGTATTTT. It is translated as CASSHGRSTDTQYF.

The chain is built from TRBV7-2 and TRBJ1-3, with D unclear. The CDR3 runs 15 residues. Trimming left V 3 bases short and J 0 bases short, with 9 bases between. Germline CDR1 is SGHTA and CDR2 is FQGNSA. The CDR3 reads CASSLGPGSGNTIYF. DNA for the CDR3: TGTGCCAGCAGCTTGGGTCCGGGCTCTGGAAACACCATATATTTT. Looking up the rest from reference TRBV7-2 and TRBJ1-3 gives the full variable domain: GAGVSQSPSNKVTEKGKDVELRCDPISGHTALYWYRQSLGQGLEFLIYFQGNSAPDKSGLPSDRFSAERTGGSVSTLTIQRTQQEDSAVYLCASSLGPGSGNTIYFGEGSWLTVV.

The chain links TRBV27 to TRBJ2-1; D perhaps matches TRBD2 (6 bases). V dropped 8 bases and J dropped 3 bases, with 20 bases sitting between them. The length of the CDR3 is 16 residues. Germline lookup yields CDR1 MNHEY and CDR2 SMNVEV (reference sequence). This chain's CDR3 is CASGDAGQDLYNEQFF. For the CDR3, the DNA is TGTGCCAGCGGCGACGCGGGGCAAGACCTCTACAATGAGCAGTTCTTC.

This clone was recorded once. CDR3 sequence (DNA): TGTGCCAGCAGTTCCAACACCGGGAGCGGCTACACCTTC. Amino acids: CASSSNTGSGYTF. The chain uses TRBV27 and TRBJ1-2; D ambiguous. The germline V gene encodes CDR1 MNHEY and CDR2 SMNVEV (reference sequence). The CDR3 extends over 13 amino acids. V was cut by 4 bases and J by 8 bases, with 14 bases left in between.

The V call is TRBV19, the J call TRBJ1-5; 7 nucleotides align to TRBD1. The CDR3 sequence is 17 residues long. V lost 8 bases to trimming and J lost 2 bases; unmatched junction nucleotides: 15. The germline CDR1 and CDR2 sequences are LNHDA and SQIVND (reference sequence). CDR3 sequence reads: CASGQVPGGSGNQPQHF. Written as DNA, the CDR3 is TGTGCCAGTGGACAAGTCCCAGGGGGGTCGGGCAATCAGCCCCAGCATTTT.

The chain links TRBV7-6 to TRBJ2-1; weak D call: TRBD2 (5 bases). Looked up from germline, CDR1 is SGHVS and CDR2 is FNYEAQ. Trimming took 5 bases from V and 7 from J, leaving 21 bases between them. The CDR3 has 16 residues. The CDR3 reads CASSPTSSLKDNEQFF. In nucleotides, the CDR3 is TGTGCCAGCAGCCCCACTAGTTCACTTAAGGATAATGAGCAGTTCTTC.

In its sample, this clone was seen a few times. For the CDR3, the DNA is TGCGCCAGCAGTGGGACAGGGATCTACGAGCAGTACTTC. This translates into CASSGTGIYEQYF. This chain links TRBV10-1 with TRBJ2-7; TRBD1 aligns across 8 bases. The V and J ends lost 4 bases and 3 bases, in that order; junction bases with no gene match: 2. The germline V gene has CDR1 WNHNN and CDR2 SYGVQD (reference sequence). This CDR3 has 13 residues.

V is TRBV29-1 and J is TRBJ2-7; no definite D call. Germline V gene sequence: CDR1 SQVTM, CDR2 ANQGSEA. This CDR3 region has 14 residues. V lost 0 bases to trimming and J lost 1 base, with 10 bases between them. The DNA for the CDR3 is TGCAGCGTTGAAGATGCGGACCTTTCCTACGAGCAGTACTTC. It codes for CSVEDADLSYEQYF.

This clone was picked up a small number of times. The genes are TRBV6-4 and TRBJ2-3, with 13 nucleotides matching TRBD2. The germline CDR1 and CDR2 sequences are MRHNA and SNTAGT. Germline trimming cut 6 bases from V and 0 bases from J; bases unmatched to any gene: 9. The CDR3 has 18 amino acids. CDR3 nucleotide sequence: TGTGCCAGCAGCCTAAGGGGGGGACTAGCGGGAAGCACAGATACGCAGTATTTT. This codes for CASSLRGGLAGSTDTQYF.

V and J are TRBV25-1 and TRBJ1-1; no definite D call. CDR3 length: 14 amino acids. Trimming cost V 1 base and J 5 bases, with 11 bases left between them. Germline lookup yields CDR1 MGHDK and CDR2 SYGVNS. DNA for the CDR3: TGTGCCAGCAGTGAATTCCCAGTGGGGACTGAAGCTTTCTTT. Encoded protein: CASSEFPVGTEAFF. Variable domain in full (rest from reference TRBV25-1 and TRBJ1-1): EADIYQTPRYLVIGTGKKITLECSQTMGHDKMYWYQQDPGMELHLIHYSYGVNSTEKGDLSSESTVSRIRTEHFPLTLESARPSHTSQYLCASSEFPVGTEAFFGQGTRLTVV.

This rearrangement joins TRBV7-9 to TRBJ1-1, with 9 bases matching TRBD1. This CDR3 spans 15 amino acids. Germline trimming cut 6 bases from V and 1 base from J; bases unmatched to any gene: 6. Germline CDR1 is SEHNR and CDR2 is FQNEAQ (reference sequence). The CDR3 region is CASRFGQGSNTEAFF. As DNA, the CDR3 is TGTGCCAGCAGATTCGGACAGGGGTCGAACACTGAAGCTTTCTTT.

The V call is TRBV28, the J call TRBJ2-3; 12 bases match TRBD2. The CDR3 length is 17 residues. CDR1 is MDHEN and CDR2 is SYDVKM in the germline V gene. V lost 5 bases to trimming and J lost 3 bases; unmatched junction nucleotides: 9. The CDR3 is CASSPGGLAGSTDTQYF. Written as DNA, the CDR3 is TGTGCCAGCAGTCCAGGAGGACTAGCGGGATCGACAGATACGCAGTATTTT.

The chain carries TRBV29-1 and TRBJ2-5, with 9 bases that match TRBD1. Germline values: CDR1 SQVTM, CDR2 ANQGSEA. V lost 4 bases to trimming and J lost 5 bases; unmatched junction nucleotides: 8. CDR3 length: 14 amino acids. As DNA, the CDR3 is TGCAGCGTTGCACCACAGGGGGCAAGGGAGACCCAGTACTTC. This translates into CSVAPQGARETQYF.

This CDR3 is CASSLWMGGESGNTIYF. DNA of the CDR3: TGTGCCAGCAGCCTCTGGATGGGGGGAGAGTCTGGAAACACCATATATTTT. This chain links TRBV9 with TRBJ1-3; weak D call: TRBD1 (5 bases). Deletions cut 4 bases from V and 1 base from J, with 18 bases between. The CDR3 consists of 17 residues. The V gene's germline CDR1 is SGDLS and CDR2 YYNGEE.